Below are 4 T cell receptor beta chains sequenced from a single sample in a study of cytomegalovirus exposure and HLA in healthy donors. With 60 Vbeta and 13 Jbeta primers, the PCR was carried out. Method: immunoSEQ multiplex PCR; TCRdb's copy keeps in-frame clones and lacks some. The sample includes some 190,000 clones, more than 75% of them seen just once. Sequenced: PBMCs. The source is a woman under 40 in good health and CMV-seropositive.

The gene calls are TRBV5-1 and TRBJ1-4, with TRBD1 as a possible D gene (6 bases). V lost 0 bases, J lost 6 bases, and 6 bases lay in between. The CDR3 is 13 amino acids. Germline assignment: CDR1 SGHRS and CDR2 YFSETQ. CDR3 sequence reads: CASSLGQDEKLFF. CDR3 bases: TGCGCCAGCAGCTTGGGACAGGATGAAAAACTGTTTTTT.

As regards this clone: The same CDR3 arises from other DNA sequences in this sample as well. The chain's CDR3 is CASSLVVAGGQETQYF. CDR3 DNA sequence: TGTGCCAGCAGCTTGGTGGTAGCGGGGGGCCAAGAGACCCAGTACTTC. The chain combines TRBV7-8 with TRBJ2-5, with 10 bases matching TRBD2. Germline loops: CDR1 SGHVS, CDR2 FQNEAQ. There are 16 residues in the CDR3. V lost 3 bases and J lost 1; bases outside the gene matches: 5. The whole variable domain, filled in from reference TRBV7-8 and TRBJ2-5, reads GAGVSQSPRYKVAKRGQDVALRCDPISGHVSLFWYQQALGQGPEFLTYFQNEAQLDKSGLPSDRFFAERPEGSVSTLKIQRTQQEDSAVYLCASSLVVAGGQETQYFGPGTRLLVL.

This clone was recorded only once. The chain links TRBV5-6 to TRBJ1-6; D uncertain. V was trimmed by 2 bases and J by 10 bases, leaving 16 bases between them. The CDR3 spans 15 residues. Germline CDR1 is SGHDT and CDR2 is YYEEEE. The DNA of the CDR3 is TGTGCCAGCAGCTTTAGGGCGAGGACTATCTCACCCCTCCACTTT. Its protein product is CASSFRARTISPLHF.

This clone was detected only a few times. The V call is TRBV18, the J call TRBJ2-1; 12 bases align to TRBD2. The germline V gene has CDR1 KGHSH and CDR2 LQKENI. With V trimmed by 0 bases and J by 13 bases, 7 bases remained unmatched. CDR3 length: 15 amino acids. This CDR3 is CASSPPISSGGVQFF. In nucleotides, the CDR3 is TGTGCCAGCTCACCACCTATATCTAGCGGGGGGGTACAGTTCTTC.